The present TCR beta chain was sequenced within a study of blood T cell repertoires in COVID-19. Assay: immunoSEQ multiplex PCR; the TCRdb copy retains only in-frame clones and omits some. Here the sample spans under 150,000 clones, around 81% being singletons. Trimming took off 2 bases at V and 8 bases at J, with 4 bases between the two ends. Germline CDR1 reads LGHNT; CDR2 reads FRNRAP. The CDR3 spans 11 residues. The sequenced material came from peripheral blood. The TCR originated in a woman in her forties with active or convalescent COVID-19. The chain employs TRBV12-5 and TRBJ1-3; D is unclear. CDR3 DNA: TGTGCTAGTGGTTTGCGGGACACCATATATTTT. Its translation is CASGLRDTIYF.